This TCR beta chain was recovered during a study of CD8+ T cells in alopecia areata. About the study: For 6 to 18 months, tofacitinib was taken, and 6 months off drug followed. Broader study findings: Tofacitinib did not eliminate many expanded lesional clones from scalp or blood.

The treatment: oral pan-JAK inhibitor, 5-10 mg twice daily. Sequencing used cDNA as its template, made by extracting RNA and reverse transcribing it. TCRdb's table, derived via immunoSEQ multiplex PCR, lists solely in-frame clones and lacks some. The sample holds around 100,000 clones, roughly three fifths seen once. Germline-derived CDR1 and CDR2 are SGHRS and YFSETQ. This CDR3 region has 14 residues. Trimming took 4 bases from V and 4 from J, leaving 12 bases between them. As to this clone: What it binds is not known.

Sequenced material: CD4+ T cells sorted from blood, taken at week 24, from a patient treated with tofacitinib. The chain has TRBV5-1 and TRBJ2-1; perhaps D is TRBD1 or TRBD2 (5 bases each). The sequence derives from a human donor with alopecia areata. The CDR3 here is CASSPGTPYNEQFF. CDR3 coding DNA: TGCGCCAGCAGCCCCGGGACCCCGTACAATGAGCAGTTCTTC.